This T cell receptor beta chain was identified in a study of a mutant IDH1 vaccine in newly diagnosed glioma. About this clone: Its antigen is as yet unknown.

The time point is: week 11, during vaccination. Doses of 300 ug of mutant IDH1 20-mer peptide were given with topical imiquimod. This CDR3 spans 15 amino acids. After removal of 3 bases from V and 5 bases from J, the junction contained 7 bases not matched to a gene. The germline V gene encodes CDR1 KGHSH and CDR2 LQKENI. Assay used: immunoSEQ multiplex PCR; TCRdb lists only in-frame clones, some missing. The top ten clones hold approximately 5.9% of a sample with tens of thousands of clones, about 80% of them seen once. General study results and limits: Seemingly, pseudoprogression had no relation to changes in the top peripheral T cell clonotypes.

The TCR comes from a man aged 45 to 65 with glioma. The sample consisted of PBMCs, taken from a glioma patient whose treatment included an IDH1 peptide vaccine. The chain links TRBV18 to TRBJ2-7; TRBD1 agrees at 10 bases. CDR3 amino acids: CASSPGQGIQHEQYF. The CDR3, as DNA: TGTGCCAGCTCACCGGGACAGGGGATACAACACGAGCAGTACTTC.